The 32 T cell receptor beta chains below were found in one sample sequenced in a study of blood T cell repertoires in COVID-19. Some clones are missing from TCRdb's copy, which holds only in-frame ones; the method was immunoSEQ multiplex PCR. The table has approximately 190,000 clones, roughly 86% seen once; the top ten hold approximately 5.1%. The sample taken for sequencing was peripheral blood. Receptors originate from a woman between 65 and 79 years old with active or convalescent COVID-19.

The V and J genes are TRBV19 and TRBJ2-3, with a tentative D call TRBD2 (6 bases). Looked up from germline, CDR1 is LNHDA and CDR2 is SQIVND (reference sequence). The CDR3 totals 13 residues. Trimming removed 8 bases at V and 2 bases at J, with 11 bases between. The CDR3 here is CASSAGYTDTQYF. The CDR3 bases are TGTGCCAGTTCTGCGGGGTACACAGATACGCAGTATTTT.

The chain couples TRBV4-1 to TRBJ1-1; TRBD1 is a possible D gene (5 bases). Germline assignment: CDR1 MGHRA and CDR2 YSYEKL. The V end was cut by 1 base, the J end by 3 bases, with 15 bases between. This CDR3 comprises 16 residues. The CDR3 nucleotides are TGCGCCAGCAGCCAAGCTGGGAGGGGTTCGGACACTGAAGCTTTCTTT. Its protein product is CASSQAGRGSDTEAFF.

The chain has TRBV5-5 and TRBJ1-6; TRBD1 aligns across 7 bases. V was pared by 5 bases and J by 8 bases, with 10 bases of the junction left unmatched. CDR1 is SGHKS and CDR2 is YYEKEE in the germline V gene (reference sequence). The CDR3 is made up of 15 amino acids. DNA for the CDR3: TGTGCCAGCAGGGACCGGGACAGCAACTATTCACCCCTCCACTTT. It specifies CASRDRDSNYSPLHF.

The chain has TRBV10-3 and TRBJ1-2; TRBD1 matches 10 bases. The CDR3 runs to 17 residues. The ends lost 7 bases at V and 6 bases at J; junction bases unmatched: 17. The V gene's germline CDR1 is ENHRY and CDR2 SYGVKD. The CDR3 spells CAITETTFGTGVNGYTF. DNA of the CDR3: TGTGCCATCACCGAAACTACTTTCGGGACAGGGGTTAATGGCTACACCTTC.

This chain links TRBV11-2 with TRBJ2-1; 11 bases agree with TRBD2. Trimming cost V 2 bases and J 1 base; bases outside gene matches: 1. Germline V CDR1 and CDR2: SGHAT, FQNNGV. The CDR3 is 16 residues long. The CDR3 region has the DNA TGTGCCAGCAGCTTAACTAGCGGGAGTTCCTACAATGAGCAGTTCTTC. Translating gives CASSLTSGSSYNEQFF.

The J gene is TRBJ2-2, the V gene TRBV24-1; 7 bases align to TRBD2. There are 16 residues in the CDR3. Unmatched junction bases numbered 6, after V lost 2 bases and J lost 4 bases. The V gene's germline CDR1 is KGHDR and CDR2 SFDVKD. The CDR3 reads CATSDSRGVGTGELFF. Written as DNA, the CDR3 is TGTGCCACCAGTGATTCCCGGGGGGTAGGCACCGGGGAGCTGTTTTTT.

In its sample, this clone was seen a few times. The chain is built from TRBV4-2 and TRBJ2-5; D possibly corresponds to TRBD1 (5 bases). Per germline, CDR1 LGHNA and CDR2 YNFKEQ. The CDR3 sequence is 15 residues long. Trimming took off 1 base at V and 2 bases at J, with 11 bases between the two ends. The CDR3 sequence is CASSQATATQETQYF. In DNA, the CDR3 is TGTGCCAGCAGCCAAGCGACAGCTACTCAAGAGACCCAGTACTTC.

This clone was counted a single time. This chain links TRBV6-5 with TRBJ2-1; TRBD1 might be the D (7 bases). Deletions cut 5 bases from V and 9 bases from J, with 20 bases between. CDR3 length: 15 amino acids. Germline assignment: CDR1 MNHEY and CDR2 SVGAGI. CDR3 DNA sequence: TGTGCCAGCAGTCAGGGGGACTCCCGGCTGGGTGAGCAGTTCTTC. Amino acid sequence: CASSQGDSRLGEQFF.

This clone turned up a few times. V gene TRBV5-4 combines with J gene TRBJ2-3, with D tentatively TRBD2 (6 bases). Trimming pared 1 base from V and 2 bases from J, leaving 11 bases between. Germline lookup yields CDR1 SGHNT and CDR2 YYREEE (reference sequence). There are 15 residues in the CDR3. The DNA for the CDR3 is TGTGCCAGCAGCTTGAATAGCGGACTCACAGATACGCAGTATTTT. Its translation is CASSLNSGLTDTQYF. Combining the CDR3 with reference TRBV5-4 and TRBJ2-3 gives the whole variable domain ETGVTQSPTHLIKTRGQQVTLRCSSQSGHNTVSWYQQALGQGPQFIFQYYREEENGRGNFPPRFSGLQFPNYSSELNVNALELDDSALYLCASSLNSGLTDTQYFGPGTRLTVL.

The rearrangement joins TRBV5-6 to TRBJ2-5; no clear D. Looked up from germline, CDR1 is SGHDT and CDR2 is YYEEEE. The CDR3 totals 11 residues. Trimming shortened V by 4 bases and J by 7 bases, and 8 bases separated the two germline ends. The CDR3, as DNA: TGTGCCAGCAGCACGTCCGGGACCCAGTACTTC. Its translation is CASSTSGTQYF.

The rearrangement uses TRBV27 and TRBJ2-3, with TRBD2 identical over 13 bases. The CDR3 runs to 17 residues. V shed 5 bases and J 6 bases; nucleotides not matched to a gene: 11. CDR1 and CDR2 from the germline V gene are MNHEY and SMNVEV (reference sequence). The CDR3 here is CASSPRTSGRGADTQYF. The CDR3 DNA follows: TGTGCCAGCAGTCCCAGGACTAGCGGGAGAGGGGCGGATACGCAGTATTTT.

This clone was observed a single time. The V gene is TRBV27, the J gene TRBJ2-7, with TRBD1 matching 10 bases. V dropped 0 bases and J dropped 2; count of bases not matched to a gene: 4. The germline V gene encodes CDR1 MNHEY and CDR2 SMNVEV (reference sequence). CDR3 length: 16 amino acids. The CDR3 here is CASSLSGTGAPYEQYF. CDR3 coding DNA: TGTGCCAGCAGTTTATCTGGGACAGGGGCCCCCTACGAGCAGTACTTC.

As regards this clone: The junction shows a germline mismatch at one end, possibly a read error. The chain combines TRBV7-6 with TRBJ2-7; possible D gene TRBD1, 5 bases. CDR1 and CDR2 (germline): SGHVS, FNYEAQ. This CDR3 comprises 11 residues. CDR3 coding DNA: TGTGCCAGCAGCTTAGAACAGGAGCTGCACTTC. Residues: CASSLEQELHF. Full variable domain (remainder filled in from reference TRBV7-6 and TRBJ2-7): GAGVSQSPRYKVTKRGQDVALRCDPISGHVSLYWYRQALGQGPEFLTYFNYEAQQDKSGLPNDRFSAERPEGSISTLTIQRTEQRDSAMYRCASSLEQELHFGPGTRLTVT.

The chain carries TRBV5-6 and TRBJ1-2; a weak D match, TRBD1 (6 bases). The CDR3 runs to 15 residues. V was pared by 2 bases and J by 4 bases, with 15 bases between. Per germline, CDR1 SGHDT and CDR2 YYEEEE. The CDR3 loop reads CASSLLSGVVYGYTF. DNA of the CDR3: TGTGCCAGCAGCTTACTGTCAGGGGTCGTCTATGGCTACACCTTC.

The chain joins TRBV24-1 to TRBJ2-5, with 7 bases identical to TRBD2. The CDR3 has 13 residues. Trimming took 3 bases from V and 3 from J; bases not matched to a gene: 0. Germline values: CDR1 KGHDR, CDR2 SFDVKD. The CDR3 is CATSDGTKETQYF. The DNA of the CDR3 is TGTGCCACCAGTGATGGGACTAAAGAGACCCAGTACTTC.

This clone was seen just once. The chain has TRBV10-3 and TRBJ2-3, with 10 nucleotides matching TRBD2. This CDR3 has 15 amino acids. Trimming removed 6 bases from V and 2 bases from J; junction bases left unmatched: 5. Germline values: CDR1 ENHRY, CDR2 SYGVKD. The CDR3 loop is CAISVSGRPTDTQYF. The CDR3 coding sequence is TGTGCCATCAGCGTTAGCGGGAGGCCCACAGATACGCAGTATTTT.

This clone was counted a few times. The chain is built from TRBV19 and TRBJ2-2; 7 nucleotides match TRBD1. Per the germline V gene, CDR1 is LNHDA and CDR2 is SQIVND (reference sequence). This CDR3 contains 16 residues. V trimming: 3 bases; J trimming: 0 bases; junction bases outside the gene matches: 4. The chain's CDR3 is CASSIIGTANTGELFF. In DNA, the CDR3 is TGTGCCAGTAGTATTATCGGGACAGCGAACACCGGGGAGCTGTTTTTT.

The V call is TRBV6-1, the J call TRBJ1-5; D gene unclear. This CDR3 has 14 amino acids. Per the germline V gene, CDR1 is MNHNS and CDR2 is SASEGT. V lost 3 bases, J lost 9 bases, and 15 bases lay in between. The CDR3 DNA reads TGTGCCAGCAGTGACGATTCCCACATAGCGCCCCAGCATTTT. It yields the protein CASSDDSHIAPQHF.

V and J are TRBV19 and TRBJ1-1; TRBD1 is a possible D gene (6 bases). The CDR3 contains 13 residues. Trimming took 6 bases from V and 10 from J, leaving 18 bases between them. CDR1 LNHDA and CDR2 SQIVND come from the germline V gene (reference sequence). As DNA, the CDR3 is TGTGCCAGTAGCCCTACAGGGACCCAAGGAGCTTTCTTT. Translating it yields CASSPTGTQGAFF.

The gene calls are TRBV5-4 and TRBJ2-3; D is ambiguous. The length of the CDR3 is 15 residues. The germline V gene has CDR1 SGHNT and CDR2 YYREEE (reference sequence). V lost 0 bases and J lost 2, with 10 bases in between. This CDR3 is CASSLAGVDTDTQYF. CDR3 sequence (DNA): TGTGCCAGCAGCTTGGCCGGAGTCGACACAGATACGCAGTATTTT.

This chain joins TRBV5-1 and TRBJ2-1; 7 bases are shared with TRBD1. Germline CDR1 reads SGHRS; CDR2 reads YFSETQ. Unmatched junction bases numbered 4, after V lost 0 bases and J lost 1 base. The CDR3 contains 16 residues. The CDR3, as DNA: TGCGCCAGCAGCTTGGAGAGGGGGCTATCCTACAATGAGCAGTTCTTC. Translation: CASSLERGLSYNEQFF.

This clone was seen more than once but under ten times. The V and J genes are TRBV11-3 and TRBJ2-7; 7 bases fit TRBD2. The length of the CDR3 is 11 residues. CDR1 is SGHNT, CDR2 YENEEA, per germline. CDR3 nucleotide sequence: TGTGAGAGGGAGGGCTCCTACGAGCAGTACTTC. Its protein is CEREGSYEQYF.

The chain has TRBV3-1 (or the pseudogene TRBV3-2) and TRBJ2-7, with a weak D call TRBD1 (6 bases). The CDR3 runs 15 residues. Looked up from germline, CDR1 is LGHDT and CDR2 is YNNKEL (reference sequence). The V end was cut by 1 base, the J end by 1 base, with 11 bases between. CDR3 region: CASSQVTGPSYEQYF. For the CDR3, the DNA is TGTGCCAGCAGCCAAGTAACAGGGCCATCCTACGAGCAGTACTTC.

This chain joins TRBV7-2 and TRBJ2-7, with a tentative D call TRBD2 (8 bases). This CDR3 has 14 amino acids. The V end lost 5 bases, the J end lost 4 bases, and 15 bases lay between the germline ends. From germline, CDR1 is SGHTA and CDR2 FQGNSA. The CDR3 protein is CASSREGQYYEQYF. CDR3 nucleotide sequence: TGTGCCAGCAGCCGGGAGGGACAGTATTACGAGCAGTACTTC.

V gene TRBV28 combines with J gene TRBJ1-2; 9 positions match TRBD1. Trimming cost V 5 bases and J 5 bases; bases outside gene matches: 9. This CDR3 has 15 amino acids. Germline values: CDR1 MDHEN, CDR2 SYDVKM. CDR3 nucleotides: TGTGCCAGCAGTGCCCCCGGACAGGGGAGATATGGCTACACCTTC. This encodes CASSAPGQGRYGYTF.

V usage is TRBV19 and J usage is TRBJ1-4; 7 bases map to TRBD1. The germline CDR1 and CDR2 sequences are LNHDA and SQIVND (reference sequence). The junction had 6 bases not matched to a gene; V was cut back by 6 bases and J by 8 bases. This CDR3 region has 13 residues. Here the CDR3 DNA reads TGTGCCAGTAGACTACGGGACAGCGAAAAACTGTTTTTT. It encodes CASRLRDSEKLFF. Together with reference TRBV19 and TRBJ1-4, the CDR3 gives the full variable domain: DGGITQSPKYLFRKEGQNVTLSCEQNLNHDAMYWYRQDPGQGLRLIYYSQIVNDFQKGDIAEGYSVSREKKESFPLTVTSAQKNPTAFYLCASRLRDSEKLFFGSGTQLSVL.

V is TRBV2 and J is TRBJ1-2; possibly TRBD1 for D (6 bases). CDR3 length: 14 amino acids. The germline V and J ends were trimmed by 7 bases and 4 bases, with 16 bases remaining between them. CDR1 and CDR2 from the germline V gene are SNHLY and FYNNEI. CDR3 amino acids: CASMNDRPIYGYTF. CDR3 DNA: TGTGCCAGCATGAACGACAGGCCGATCTATGGCTACACCTTC.

V gene TRBV4-1 combines with J gene TRBJ2-2; 8 positions agree with TRBD1. The CDR3 sequence is 16 residues long. J lost 4 bases, V lost 3 bases, and 7 bases had no gene match. Germline assignment: CDR1 MGHRA and CDR2 YSYEKL. The CDR3 DNA reads as TGCGCCAGCAGCCAGCGCTCGACAGGGGCCACCGGGGAGCTGTTTTTT. Its translation is CASSQRSTGATGELFF.

The genes are TRBV6-5 and TRBJ2-1; 13 bases agree with TRBD2. Germline CDR1 is MNHEY and CDR2 is SVGAGI. This CDR3 comprises 15 residues. Unmatched junction bases numbered 12, after V lost 7 bases and J lost 12 bases. The CDR3 region is CASTSDRTSGRGQFF. The CDR3 DNA reads as TGTGCCAGCACCTCCGACAGGACTAGCGGGAGAGGGCAGTTCTTC.

This clone was seen at least ten times. The chain uses TRBV6-5 and TRBJ2-7, with a weak D call TRBD2 (6 bases). The CDR3 is made up of 14 amino acids. V was pared by 0 bases and J by 7 bases, with 13 bases between. Germline CDR1 MNHEY, CDR2 SVGAGI. The CDR3 bases are TGTGCCAGCAGTTACTCGGACTACCTTTCTGAGCAGTACTTC. Protein sequence: CASSYSDYLSEQYF.

The V call is TRBV28, the J call TRBJ1-5; D ambiguous. This CDR3 contains 12 residues. V was cut by 9 bases and J by 2 bases, with 8 bases left in between. Germline V gene sequence: CDR1 MDHEN, CDR2 SYDVKM. The CDR3 is CASKRGNQPQHF. In DNA form, the CDR3 reads TGTGCCAGTAAACGCGGCAATCAGCCCCAGCATTTT.

The chain carries TRBV11-2 and TRBJ2-6, with TRBD1 as a possible D gene (5 bases). CDR1 is SGHAT and CDR2 is FQNNGV in the germline V gene. The V and J ends lost 5 bases and 2 bases respectively, with 10 bases between them. CDR3 length: 15 amino acids. CDR3 nucleotide sequence: TGTGCCAGCAGCCCTGCCAGGGCTGGGGCCAACGTCCTGACTTTC. Protein sequence: CASSPARAGANVLTF.